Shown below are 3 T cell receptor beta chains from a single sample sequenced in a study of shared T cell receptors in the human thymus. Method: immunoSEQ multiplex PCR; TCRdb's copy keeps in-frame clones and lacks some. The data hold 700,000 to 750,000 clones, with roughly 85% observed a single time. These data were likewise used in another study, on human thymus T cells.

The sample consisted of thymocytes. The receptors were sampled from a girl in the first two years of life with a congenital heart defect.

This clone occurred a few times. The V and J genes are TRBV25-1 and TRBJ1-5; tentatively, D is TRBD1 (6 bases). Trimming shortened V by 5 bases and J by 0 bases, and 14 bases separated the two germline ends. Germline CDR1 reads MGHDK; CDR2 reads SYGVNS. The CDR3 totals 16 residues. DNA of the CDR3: TGTGCCAGCAGTAAGACAGGCGGCGATAGCAATCAGCCCCAGCATTTT. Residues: CASSKTGGDSNQPQHF.

The CDR3 DNA reads as TGTGCCAGCAGGTCGGGGGACCTTAGGGGAAATGAGCAGTTCTTC. Protein sequence: CASRSGDLRGNEQFF. The rearrangement links TRBV7-9 to TRBJ2-1; D possibly corresponds to TRBD2 (6 bases). Germline CDR1 reads SEHNR; CDR2 reads FQNEAQ (reference sequence). Trimming cost V 6 bases and J 7 bases, with 19 bases left between them. The CDR3 loop spans 15 amino acids.

The DNA for the CDR3 is TGTGCCAGCCTTACCGACAGGGGGTTTGGCTACACCTTC. Translation: CASLTDRGFGYTF. The J gene is TRBJ1-2, the V gene TRBV2; TRBD1 matches 9 bases. Trimming cost V 8 bases and J 7 bases; bases outside gene matches: 8. CDR3 length equals 13 residues. Germline values: CDR1 SNHLY, CDR2 FYNNEI.